The present T cell receptor (beta chain) was sequenced within a study of cytomegalovirus exposure and HLA in healthy donors. Donors were ostensibly healthy at sampling, although undocumented immune exposures were probable. Study-wide points: The classifier reportedly diagnosed cytomegalovirus status with high specificity and sensitivity. The study designated fewer than 200 TCR beta chains cytomegalovirus-associated. Rare TCR sequences predominated, though certain public TCRs were found in many donors.

In the case of this clone: Its matching antigen is unknown.

The CDR3 has 14 amino acids. Germline V gene data show CDR1 as MGHRA and CDR2 as YSYEKL. Trimming removed 1 base at V and 7 bases at J, with 11 bases between. 13 Jbeta primers and 60 Vbeta primers were used for the PCR. Sequencing was performed with immunoSEQ multiplex PCR; in TCRdb, only in-frame clones are kept and a portion is missing. The sample contains roughly 200,000 clones, about 80% of which appear only once. This receptor was taken from a woman between 35 and 50 years old in good health and CMV-seronegative. The sequenced material came from PBMCs. The J gene is TRBJ2-4, the V gene TRBV4-1; D not certain. The DNA of the CDR3 is TGCGCCAGCAGCCAAGGGGCGTTGACGAACATTCAGTACTTC. As protein: CASSQGALTNIQYF.